Listed below are T cell receptor beta chains from one sample, sequenced in a study of PD-1 blockade in classical Hodgkin lymphoma. Method: immunoSEQ multiplex PCR; TCRdb's copy keeps in-frame clones and lacks some. The table includes more than 20,000 clones, 86% detected once. The sample here was peripheral blood mononuclear cells (PBMCs), taken at baseline. The source is a human donor with classical Hodgkin lymphoma. Both conserved end residues are part of each CDR3. The D gene is left open where the match is weak. Rows may omit the clone size; those that give it use once, few, many or a size class.

abundance	d_gene	v_gene	j_gene	CDR3aa	CDR3nt
.	TRBD1	TRBV18	TRBJ2-7	CASSPLGQGLVYEQYF	TGTGCCAGCTCACCACTTGGACAGGGCTTAGTCTACGAGCAGTACTTC
.	.	TRBV7-2	TRBJ2-5	CASSLWTVQETQYF	TGTGCCAGCAGCCTGTGGACAGTCCAAGAGACCCAGTACTTC
.	TRBD1	TRBV7-6	TRBJ2-7	CASSPYPGTGPYEQYF	TGTGCCAGCAGCCCCTATCCCGGGACAGGACCTTACGAGCAGTACTTC
.	TRBD2	TRBV6-1	TRBJ2-7	CASSEEGLAGGYYEQYF	TGTGCCAGCAGTGAAGAGGGACTAGCGGGGGGTTACTACGAGCAGTACTTC
.	TRBD1	TRBV12-5	TRBJ2-3	CASGLGLRTGGITDTQYF	TGTGCTAGTGGTTTGGGCCTTAGGACAGGGGGGATCACAGATACGCAGTATTTT
few	.	TRBV7-6	TRBJ2-5	CASSQRGSATQYF	TGTGCCAGCAGCCAAAGGGGTTCAGCGACCCAGTACTTC
.	.	TRBV28	TRBJ1-3	CASTSPRTTGNTIYF	TGTGCCAGCACCTCCCCTCGTACTACTGGAAACACCATATATTTT
.	.	TRBV7-8	TRBJ2-1	CASSLVSDGYLFF	TGTGCCAGCAGCTTGGTGAGTGACGGGTATCTGTTCTTC
.	TRBD1	TRBV6-1	TRBJ1-1	CASRELDRGIRNTEAFF	TGTGCCAGCAGGGAATTGGACAGGGGAATAAGGAACACTGAAGCTTTCTTT
once	.	TRBV4-3	TRBJ2-5	CASSQNEGSQETQYF	TGCGCCAGCAGCCAAAACGAGGGAAGCCAAGAGACCCAGTACTTC
few	TRBD1	TRBV2	TRBJ1-5	CASMVSGGTNQPQHF	TGTGCCAGCATGGTTTCAGGGGGGACTAATCAGCCCCAGCATTTT
.	.	TRBV7-6	TRBJ1-1	CASSLDSYTEAFF	TGTGCCAGCAGCTTAGACAGCTACACTGAAGCTTTCTTT
.	.	TRBV7-9	TRBJ2-3	CASSPTTDTQYF	TGTGCCAGCAGCCCAACTACAGATACGCAGTATTTT
.	.	TRBV6-5	TRBJ2-2	CASSSLTRYTGELFF	TGTGCCAGCAGTTCACTAACTAGATACACCGGGGAGCTGTTTTTT
.	.	TRBV2	TRBJ2-5	CASQDSRGETQYF	TGTGCCAGCCAAGACTCGCGGGGCGAGACCCAGTACTTC
.	TRBD2	TRBV4-2	TRBJ2-5	CASSQVRLAGGRETQYF	TGTGCCAGCAGCCAAGTGAGACTAGCGGGGGGGAGGGAGACCCAGTACTTC
.	.	TRBV9	TRBJ1-3	CASSPYQAGTSGNTIYF	TGTGCCAGCAGCCCTTACCAAGCAGGGACCTCTGGAAACACCATATATTTT
.	.	TRBV7-8	TRBJ1-2	CASSSSGQRANYGYTF	TGTGCCAGCAGCTCGTCCGGACAGCGCGCTAACTATGGCTACACCTTC
.	.	TRBV5-1	TRBJ1-1	CASSVTVQNTEAFF	TGCGCCAGCAGCGTTACCGTTCAGAACACTGAAGCTTTCTTT
.	TRBD1	TRBV14	TRBJ1-2	CASSQVIAGTGFNYGYTF	TGTGCCAGCAGCCAGGTGATTGCCGGGACAGGATTTAACTATGGCTACACCTTC